Following are 32 T cell receptor beta chains from one sample sequenced in a study of blood T cell repertoires in COVID-19. Sequencing used immunoSEQ multiplex PCR; TCRdb keeps in-frame clones, though not all of them. The sample consists of 150,000 to 200,000 clones, around 89% of them appearing once. The specimen was peripheral blood. The receptor source for this set is a human donor in a cohort sampled during active COVID-19.

V usage is TRBV5-8 and J usage is TRBJ2-3, with 12 positions matching TRBD1. From germline, CDR1 is SGHTS and CDR2 YDEGEE. Trimming took 1 base from V and 4 from J; bases not matched to a gene: 4. The CDR3 spans 16 residues. CDR3 loop: CASSLPGQGAPDTQYF. As DNA, the CDR3 is TGTGCCAGCAGCTTGCCGGGACAGGGGGCCCCAGATACGCAGTATTTT.

V usage is TRBV7-7 and J usage is TRBJ2-3; D ambiguous. This CDR3 is 16 amino acids long. Germline V gene lookup returns CDR1 SSHAT and CDR2 FNYEAQ (reference sequence). The V gene lost 1 base and the J gene lost 2 bases, with 13 bases spanning the gap. CDR3 in DNA: TGTGCCAGCAGCTTAGGATCGGGTCTTCTCACAGATACGCAGTATTTT. Its protein is CASSLGSGLLTDTQYF.

The chain recombines TRBV19 with TRBJ2-3; a possible D gene is TRBD2 (5 bases). Germline V gives CDR1 LNHDA, CDR2 SQIVND (reference sequence). The V end was cut by 3 bases, the J end by 0 bases, with 13 bases between. CDR3 length equals 16 residues. CDR3 in DNA: TGTGCCAGTAGTATTAGCGCAGCCACTAGCACAGATACGCAGTATTTT. Amino acids: CASSISAATSTDTQYF.

The CDR3 reads CAIRQGSNEKLFF. The CDR3 nucleotides read TGTGCCATTCGACAGGGATCTAATGAAAAACTGTTTTTT. The J gene is TRBJ1-4, the V gene TRBV2; TRBD1 aligns across 7 bases. With 10 bases clipped from V and 3 bases from J, the junction kept 5 bases outside the gene matches. Germline V gene data show CDR1 as SNHLY and CDR2 as FYNNEI. The CDR3 runs 13 residues.

This chain joins TRBV28 and TRBJ2-1, with 12 bases identical to TRBD2. The germline CDR1 and CDR2 sequences are MDHEN and SYDVKM. V shed 5 bases and J 1 base; nucleotides not matched to a gene: 0. The CDR3 length is 15 residues. The CDR3 protein is CASSLAGGSYNEQFF. The DNA of the CDR3 is TGTGCCAGCAGTCTAGCGGGAGGGTCCTACAATGAGCAGTTCTTC.

The gene calls are TRBV5-6 and TRBJ2-1; the D gene is possibly TRBD2 (5 bases). The germline V and J ends were trimmed by 4 bases and 0 bases, with 11 bases remaining between them. This CDR3 region has 15 residues. Germline loops: CDR1 SGHDT, CDR2 YYEEEE. The CDR3, as DNA: TGTGCCAGCAGCCGCGGACTTAGCTCCTACAATGAGCAGTTCTTC. It encodes CASSRGLSSYNEQFF.

The V call is TRBV4-3, the J call TRBJ2-1; possibly TRBD2 for D (6 bases). V shed 0 bases and J shed 1 base, with 7 bases lying between them. CDR1 is LGHNA, CDR2 YSLEER, per germline. The CDR3 has 15 amino acids. The chain's CDR3 is CASSQESGSYNEQFF. For the CDR3, the DNA is TGCGCCAGCAGCCAAGAGAGCGGGTCCTACAATGAGCAGTTCTTC.

The CDR3 DNA is TGTGCCAGCAGTGAATTCCCGGGTGAGCAGTACTTC. The encoded protein is CASSEFPGEQYF. V usage is TRBV25-1 and J usage is TRBJ2-7; no reliable D call. The CDR3 has 12 amino acids. CDR1 and CDR2 from the germline V gene are MGHDK and SYGVNS. V lost 1 base and J 7 bases, leaving 8 bases between the germline ends.

The chain recombines TRBV30 with TRBJ1-1; weak D call: TRBD1 (6 bases). The CDR3 is 15 residues long. The V end was cut by 1 base, the J end by 2 bases, with 14 bases between. CDR1 is GTSNPN, CDR2 SVGIG, per germline (reference sequence). The CDR3 region is CAWSGLYRANTEAFF. CDR3 DNA: TGTGCCTGGAGTGGTCTGTACAGGGCCAACACTGAAGCTTTCTTT.

This chain connects TRBV2 to TRBJ2-2; D is perhaps TRBD1 (5 bases). From germline, CDR1 is SNHLY and CDR2 FYNNEI. Deletions cut 5 bases from V and 7 bases from J, with 8 bases between. This CDR3 has 12 amino acids. CDR3 amino acids: CASSSDIGELFF. CDR3 coding DNA: TGTGCCAGCAGTTCGGACATCGGGGAGCTGTTTTTT.

This rearrangement joins TRBV5-6 to TRBJ1-1; TRBD1 agrees at 7 bases. The CDR3 has 15 amino acids. Germline lookup yields CDR1 SGHDT and CDR2 YYEEEE. The junction had 10 bases not matched to a gene; V was cut back by 4 bases and J by 4 bases. The CDR3 DNA is TGTGCCAGCAGCAAAAGACAGGGAGCAGGCACTGAAGCTTTCTTT. This translates into CASSKRQGAGTEAFF. The full variable domain, rest sourced from reference TRBV5-6 and TRBJ1-1, is DAGVTQSPTHLIKTRGQQVTLRCSPKSGHDTVSWYQQALGQGPQFIFQYYEEEERQRGNFPDRFSGHQFPNYSSELNVNALLLGDSALYLCASSKRQGAGTEAFFGQGTRLTVV.

The chain employs TRBV2 and TRBJ1-5, with 10 bases aligning to TRBD1. V lost 5 bases and J lost 4; bases outside the gene matches: 2. From germline, CDR1 is SNHLY and CDR2 FYNNEI. This CDR3 spans 14 amino acids. DNA of the CDR3: TGTGCCAGCAGTCCGGACAGGGGGAATCAGCCCCAGCATTTT. This sequence encodes CASSPDRGNQPQHF.

The J gene is TRBJ1-1, the V gene TRBV3-1 (or the pseudogene TRBV3-2); D unclear. Germline assignment: CDR1 LGHDT and CDR2 YNNKEL (reference sequence). The V end lost 4 bases, the J end lost 1 base, and 10 bases lay between the germline ends. This CDR3 region has 14 residues. CDR3 DNA: TGTGCCAGCAGCCCCCCCACGGGGAACACTGAAGCTTTCTTT. This gives the protein CASSPPTGNTEAFF.

The rearrangement links TRBV29-1 to TRBJ1-1, with 7 bases fitting TRBD1. The CDR3 totals 12 residues. In germline, CDR1 is SQVTM, CDR2 ANQGSEA. The chain's CDR3 is CSPGQVNTEAFF. The CDR3 bases are TGCAGTCCCGGACAGGTGAACACTGAAGCTTTCTTT.

Only a few counts were recorded for this clone. J is TRBJ1-2 and V is TRBV2; no clear D gene. Looked up from germline, CDR1 is SNHLY and CDR2 is FYNNEI. The CDR3 covers 11 residues. V gave up 7 bases and J gave up 10 bases, with 13 bases separating them. CDR3 coding DNA: TGTGCCAGCAATGGGCAGCCCGACTACACCTTC. Translation gives CASNGQPDYTF.

CDR3 in amino acids: CASERAGAGGETQYF. CDR3 nucleotide sequence: TGTGCCAGCGAAAGAGCGGGGGCCGGGGGGGAGACCCAGTACTTC. The chain uses TRBV28 and TRBJ2-5; 8 nucleotides align to TRBD2. The ends lost 8 bases at V and 5 bases at J; junction bases unmatched: 13. Germline lookup yields CDR1 MDHEN and CDR2 SYDVKM. The CDR3 sequence is 15 residues long.

This sequence joins TRBV28 and TRBJ2-7; 9 bases are shared with TRBD2. The CDR3 loop spans 16 amino acids. V lost 1 base to trimming and J lost 3 bases; unmatched junction nucleotides: 7. Germline assignment: CDR1 MDHEN and CDR2 SYDVKM. CDR3 nucleotides: TGTGCCAGCAGTTTATTCTACATAGCGGGAGACTACGAGCAGTACTTC. It specifies CASSLFYIAGDYEQYF.

The chain couples TRBV18 to TRBJ2-5, with TRBD1 matching over 7 bases. Losses at the gene ends were 3 bases for V and 4 bases for J; bases not matched to a gene: 8. The CDR3 consists of 15 residues. Germline-derived CDR1 and CDR2 are KGHSH and LQKENI. The CDR3 here is CASSPPNRGGETQYF. In nucleotides, the CDR3 is TGTGCCAGCTCACCGCCGAACAGGGGCGGAGAGACCCAGTACTTC.

The chain carries TRBV2 and TRBJ2-7; a weak D match, TRBD2 (6 bases). Per the germline V gene, CDR1 is SNHLY and CDR2 is FYNNEI. The V end lost 3 bases, the J end lost 4 bases, and 16 bases lay between the germline ends. This CDR3 has 15 amino acids. The CDR3 coding sequence is TGTGCCAGCAGTGATTTCGGGAGTGAAATGTACGAGCAGTACTTC. Translating it yields CASSDFGSEMYEQYF.

This chain connects TRBV7-2 to TRBJ2-3; 7 bases are a match to TRBD2. Germline CDR1 reads SGHTA; CDR2 reads FQGNSA. The V segment lost 5 bases and the J segment 1 base; nucleotides outside the gene matches: 12. The CDR3 contains 17 residues. The CDR3 reads CASSLGAGAFGTDTQYF. The CDR3 DNA reads as TGTGCCAGCAGCCTCGGGGCGGGAGCGTTTGGCACAGATACGCAGTATTTT.

The chain employs TRBV18 and TRBJ1-1; D call uncertain. CDR1 is KGHSH, CDR2 LQKENI, per germline. Trimming removed 6 bases from V and 1 base from J, with 15 bases in between. This CDR3 has 15 residues. The CDR3 DNA reads TGTGCCAGCTCGCGTGACGGACTCGAGAACACTGAAGCTTTCTTT. This encodes CASSRDGLENTEAFF.

The rearrangement joins TRBV7-9 to TRBJ2-5; 7 bases fit TRBD1. Germline lookup yields CDR1 SEHNR and CDR2 FQNEAQ (reference sequence). The CDR3 contains 13 residues. V was pared by 6 bases and J by 4 bases, with 5 bases of the junction left unmatched. CDR3 sequence reads: CASRQDRRETQYF. In nucleotides, the CDR3 is TGTGCCAGCAGACAGGACAGGCGAGAGACCCAGTACTTC.

The V gene is TRBV2, the J gene TRBJ2-7; the D is unclear. The CDR3 extends over 14 amino acids. CDR1 is SNHLY and CDR2 is FYNNEI in the germline V gene. Trimming removed 7 bases at V and 0 bases at J, with 13 bases between. The CDR3 reads CASIGLKSSYEQYF. The DNA for the CDR3 is TGTGCCAGCATCGGTTTAAAGAGCTCCTACGAGCAGTACTTC.

CDR3 DNA: TGCGCCAGCAGTAGCCCCGGGACAGGGAATACTGAAGCTTTCTTT. This gives the protein CASSSPGTGNTEAFF. The V call is TRBV5-1, the J call TRBJ1-1; 9 positions match TRBD1. The ends lost 5 bases at V and 5 bases at J; junction bases unmatched: 10. Germline V gene sequence: CDR1 SGHRS, CDR2 YFSETQ. The CDR3 runs 15 residues.

This chain connects TRBV21-1 to TRBJ2-1; the DNA was not compared with TRBD1, the D call given in the table. TRBV21-1 is a recognized pseudogene. The CDR3 is 18 amino acids. DNA for the CDR3: TGTGCCAGCAGCAAAGAATGTGGGGCAGGGATCACCTACAATGAGCAGTTCTTC. Protein: CASSKECGAGITYNEQFF.

The chain is built from TRBV28 and TRBJ1-5, with 7 bases that match TRBD1. V trimming: 4 bases; J trimming: 7 bases; junction bases outside the gene matches: 16. From germline, CDR1 is MDHEN and CDR2 SYDVKM. The CDR3 sequence is 17 residues long. The CDR3 loop reads CASSSRRGTRGRQPQHF. CDR3 DNA sequence: TGTGCCAGCAGTTCCCGGCGGGGTACCAGGGGGAGGCAGCCCCAGCATTTT.

The gene calls are TRBV30 and TRBJ2-7, with 7 nucleotides matching TRBD2. CDR1 is GTSNPN and CDR2 is SVGIG in the germline V gene (reference sequence). With 1 base clipped from V and 5 bases from J, the junction kept 8 bases outside the gene matches. The CDR3 length is 14 residues. This CDR3 is CAWSALGLNNEQYF. In DNA, the CDR3 is TGTGCCTGGAGTGCCCTGGGACTAAATAACGAGCAGTACTTC.

This chain connects TRBV24-1 to TRBJ2-7; TRBD2 is a possible D gene (5 bases). CDR1 and CDR2 (germline): KGHDR, SFDVKD. V lost 5 bases to trimming and J lost 1 base, with 11 bases between them. The CDR3 is 14 residues long. The CDR3 here is CATSGGNPSYEQYF. The DNA for the CDR3 is TGTGCCACCAGTGGAGGGAACCCGTCCTACGAGCAGTACTTC.

The rearrangement uses TRBV4-3 and TRBJ2-7; 10 nucleotides line up with TRBD2. Trimming took 0 bases from V and 5 from J; bases not matched to a gene: 7. The CDR3 has 16 amino acids. Germline CDR1 is LGHNA and CDR2 is YSLEER. CDR3 coding DNA: TGCGCCAGCAGCCAAGATGGTCTAGCGGGAGTAGACGAGCAGTACTTC. It is translated as CASSQDGLAGVDEQYF.

Written as DNA, the CDR3 is TGCGCCAGCAGTCAATGGCTGGACTATTTCTTATACGAGCAGTACTTC. This gives the protein CASSQWLDYFLYEQYF. This chain connects TRBV23-1 to TRBJ2-7, with D possibly being TRBD2 (6 bases). TRBV23-1 is marked as an open reading frame, function uncertain. The CDR3 sequence is 16 residues long. Trimming shortened V by 1 base and J by 4 bases, and 17 bases separated the two germline ends.

The chain uses TRBV5-1 and TRBJ2-7, with a weak D call TRBD2 (6 bases). CDR1 is SGHRS and CDR2 is YFSETQ in the germline V gene. CDR3 length: 14 residues. Trimming cost V 1 base and J 3 bases, with 11 bases left between them. The CDR3 DNA is TGCGCCAGCAGCTTGTCGGGACTCAACTACGAGCAGTACTTC. This codes for CASSLSGLNYEQYF.

This clone has a handful of counts. The chain couples TRBV5-4 to TRBJ1-2; D gene unclear. V was pared by 5 bases and J by 4 bases, with 18 bases between. The CDR3 totals 15 residues. Germline-derived CDR1 and CDR2 are SGHNT and YYREEE (reference sequence). CDR3 amino acids: CASSSRSAASYGYTF. The CDR3, as DNA: TGTGCCAGCAGTTCGCGGTCGGCTGCTAGCTATGGCTACACCTTC. The full variable domain, completed using reference TRBV5-4 and TRBJ1-2, is ETGVTQSPTHLIKTRGQQVTLRCSSQSGHNTVSWYQQALGQGPQFIFQYYREEENGRGNFPPRFSGLQFPNYSSELNVNALELDDSALYLCASSSRSAASYGYTFGSGTRLTVV.